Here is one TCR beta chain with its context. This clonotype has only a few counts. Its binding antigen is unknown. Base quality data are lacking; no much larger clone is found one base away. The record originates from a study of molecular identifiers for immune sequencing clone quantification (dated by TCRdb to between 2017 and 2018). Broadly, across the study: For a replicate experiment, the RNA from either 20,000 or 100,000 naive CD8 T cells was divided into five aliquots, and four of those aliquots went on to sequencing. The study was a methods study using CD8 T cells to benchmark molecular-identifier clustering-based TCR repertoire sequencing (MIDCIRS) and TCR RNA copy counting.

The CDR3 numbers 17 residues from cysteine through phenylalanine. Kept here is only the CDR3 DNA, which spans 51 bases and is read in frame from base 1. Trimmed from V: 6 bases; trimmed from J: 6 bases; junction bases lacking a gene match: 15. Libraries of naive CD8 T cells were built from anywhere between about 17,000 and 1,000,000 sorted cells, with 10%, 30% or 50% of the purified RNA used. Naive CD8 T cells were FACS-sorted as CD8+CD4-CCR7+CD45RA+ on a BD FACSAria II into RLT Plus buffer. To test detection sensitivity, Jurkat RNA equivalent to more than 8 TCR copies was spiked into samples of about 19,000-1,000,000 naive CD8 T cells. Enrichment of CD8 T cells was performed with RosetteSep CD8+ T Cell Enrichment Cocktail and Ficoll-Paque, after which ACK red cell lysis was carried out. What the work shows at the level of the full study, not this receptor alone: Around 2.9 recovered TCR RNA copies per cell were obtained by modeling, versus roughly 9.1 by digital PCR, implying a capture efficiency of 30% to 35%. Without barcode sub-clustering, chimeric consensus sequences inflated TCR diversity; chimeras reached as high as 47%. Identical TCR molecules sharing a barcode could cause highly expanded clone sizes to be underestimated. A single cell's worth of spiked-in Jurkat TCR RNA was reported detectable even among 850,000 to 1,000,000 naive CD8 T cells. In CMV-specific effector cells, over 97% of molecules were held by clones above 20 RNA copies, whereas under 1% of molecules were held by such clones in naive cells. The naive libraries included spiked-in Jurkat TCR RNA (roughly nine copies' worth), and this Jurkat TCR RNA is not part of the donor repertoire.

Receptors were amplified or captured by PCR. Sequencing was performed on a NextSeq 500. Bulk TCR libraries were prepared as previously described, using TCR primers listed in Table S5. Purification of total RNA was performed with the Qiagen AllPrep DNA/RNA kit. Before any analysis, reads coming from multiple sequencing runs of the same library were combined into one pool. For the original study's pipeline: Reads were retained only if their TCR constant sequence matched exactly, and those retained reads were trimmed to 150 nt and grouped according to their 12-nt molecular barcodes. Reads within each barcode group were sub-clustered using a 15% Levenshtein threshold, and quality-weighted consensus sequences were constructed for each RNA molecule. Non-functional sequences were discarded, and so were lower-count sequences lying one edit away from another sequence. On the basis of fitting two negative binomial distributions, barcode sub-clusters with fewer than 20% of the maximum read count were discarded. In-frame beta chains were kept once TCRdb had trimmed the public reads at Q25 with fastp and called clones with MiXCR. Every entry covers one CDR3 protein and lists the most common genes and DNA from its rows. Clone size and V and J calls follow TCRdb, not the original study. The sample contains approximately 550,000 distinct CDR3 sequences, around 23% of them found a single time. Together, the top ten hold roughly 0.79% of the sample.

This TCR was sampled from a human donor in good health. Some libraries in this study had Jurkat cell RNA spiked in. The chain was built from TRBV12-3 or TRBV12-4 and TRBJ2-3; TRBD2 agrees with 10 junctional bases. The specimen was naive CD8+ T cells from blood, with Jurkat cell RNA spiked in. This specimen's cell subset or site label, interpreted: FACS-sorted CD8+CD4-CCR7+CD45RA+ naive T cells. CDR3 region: CASSIIVGLAEMDTQYF. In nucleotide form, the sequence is TGTGCCAGCAGCATTATAGTCGGACTAGCGGAAATGGATACGCAGTATTTT.